Below are 28 T cell receptor beta chains sequenced from a single sample in a study of sequential checkpoint blockade in melanoma (dated by TCRdb to between 2018 and 2021). Explained via the paper, the treatment or condition label denotes: randomized to nivolumab then ipilimumab (arm A) or the reverse (arm B). Libraries were prepared through the immunoSEQ multiplex PCR assay. In its TCRdb copy, this immuneACCESS table keeps in-frame sequences only and misses some clones. Where compared with another copy, unresolved V genes explain less than half of these, and the others have no known cause. For this sample the table gives fewer than 14,000 clones, of which 69% were detected only once. More than 25% of the sample belongs to the ten largest clones. Sequenced material: CD8+ T cells sorted from blood (inferred from file names), taken from a patient given nivolumab and ipilimumab in sequence. These receptors were taken from a human donor with melanoma.

The CDR3 region has the DNA TGTGCCAGTAGCAAGTTCGGCACTGAAGCTTTCTTT. Translation gives CASSKFGTEAFF. The chain has TRBV19 and TRBJ1-1; D unclear. V was trimmed by 6 bases and J by 4 bases, leaving 9 bases between them. This CDR3 spans 12 amino acids. CDR1 LNHDA and CDR2 SQIVND come from the germline V gene (reference sequence).

By share of the sample, this clone is medium-sized. V gene TRBV10-3 combines with J gene TRBJ2-3; D possibly corresponds to TRBD1 (9 bases). Trimming cost V 10 bases and J 5 bases, with 19 bases left between them. This CDR3 is 14 amino acids long. CDR1 and CDR2 from the germline V gene are ENHRY and SYGVKD. CDR3 in DNA: TGTGCCAGCGGGAGGACAGGGGAAATAGATACGCAGTATTTT. Translation gives CASGRTGEIDTQYF.

The chain couples TRBV5-6 to TRBJ1-1; D is unresolved. The CDR3 runs 14 residues. V lost 6 bases to trimming and J lost 2 bases, with 14 bases between them. In germline, CDR1 is SGHDT, CDR2 YYEEEE. Here the CDR3 reads CASTLREINTEAFF. The CDR3 bases are TGTGCCAGCACCCTTCGAGAAATCAACACTGAAGCTTTCTTT.

V usage is TRBV5-1 and J usage is TRBJ2-7; 12 nucleotides agree with TRBD2. V shed 4 bases and J 2 bases; nucleotides not matched to a gene: 4. Per germline, CDR1 SGHRS and CDR2 YFSETQ. This CDR3 is 15 amino acids long. The CDR3 nucleotides are TGCGCCAGCAGCCCCACTAGCGGGAGGACCTACGAGCAGTACTTC. Translation gives CASSPTSGRTYEQYF.

The chain recombines TRBV5-2 with TRBJ1-2; TRBD1 was called by the table and not checked on the DNA. TRBV5-2 counts as a pseudogene. This CDR3 spans 18 amino acids. The CDR3 coding sequence is TGTGCCAGCAGCCTAGGACAGGGCCTAAGTAGCCTTACATATGGCTACACCTTC. The encoded protein is CASSLGQGLSSLTYGYTF.

The chain joins TRBV6-1 to TRBJ1-1, with a tentative D call TRBD1 (6 bases). Per germline, CDR1 MNHNS and CDR2 SASEGT. The V end lost 5 bases, the J end lost 1 base, and 14 bases lay between the germline ends. CDR3 size: 15 residues. The CDR3 loop reads CASSIGQTQNTEAFF. Here the CDR3 DNA reads TGTGCCAGCAGTATTGGACAGACCCAGAACACTGAAGCTTTCTTT.

The rearrangement joins TRBV7-9 to TRBJ2-3, with TRBD2 identical over 8 bases. V was pared by 0 bases and J by 6 bases, with 5 bases of the junction left unmatched. Germline CDR1 reads SEHNR; CDR2 reads FQNEAQ (reference sequence). This CDR3 is built from 15 residues. The CDR3 DNA follows: TGTGCCAGCAGCTTAGCCCGGGGGGGCTCGGATACGCAGTATTTT. Amino acid sequence: CASSLARGGSDTQYF.

This sequence joins TRBV5-1 and TRBJ2-7; 15 bases fit TRBD2. Germline V gene data show CDR1 as SGHRS and CDR2 as YFSETQ. CDR3 size: 17 residues. V lost 0 bases, J lost 6 bases, and 7 bases stayed unmatched. CDR3 loop: CASSLDGLAGGGLEQYF. CDR3 bases: TGCGCCAGCAGCTTGGATGGACTAGCGGGAGGGGGGCTCGAGCAGTACTTC.

This clone was detected a few times. The chain employs TRBV27 and TRBJ2-7; D gene ambiguous. CDR1 and CDR2 from the germline V gene are MNHEY and SMNVEV (reference sequence). Trimming took off 6 bases at V and 6 bases at J, with 15 bases between the two ends. This CDR3 is 13 amino acids long. CDR3 protein: CASSLSSRSEQYF. In DNA, the CDR3 is TGTGCCAGCAGCTTGTCGAGCCGGTCCGAGCAGTACTTC.

The genes are TRBV19 and TRBJ2-1; unclear D gene. The CDR3 sequence is 15 residues long. The germline gives CDR1 LNHDA, CDR2 SQIVND (reference sequence). V was cut by 4 bases and J by 4 bases, with 14 bases left in between. This CDR3 reads CASSSPRNFYNEQFF. CDR3 DNA: TGTGCCAGTAGTAGTCCTAGAAACTTTTACAATGAGCAGTTCTTC. The full variable domain, completed using reference TRBV19 and TRBJ2-1, is DGGITQSPKYLFRKEGQNVTLSCEQNLNHDAMYWYRQDPGQGLRLIYYSQIVNDFQKGDIAEGYSVSREKKESFPLTVTSAQKNPTAFYLCASSSPRNFYNEQFFGPGTRLTVL.

This clone is medium-sized by share. The V and J genes are TRBV5-8 and TRBJ1-5; maybe TRBD1 (5 bases). Germline CDR1 is SGHTS and CDR2 is YDEGEE. The CDR3 contains 19 residues. V gave up 5 bases and J gave up 0 bases, with 24 bases separating them. This CDR3 is CASSFTGVSSTYSNQPQHF. CDR3 bases: TGTGCCAGCAGTTTCACGGGGGTGAGTTCGACTTATAGCAATCAGCCCCAGCATTTT.

This clone turned up a few times. The DNA of the CDR3 is TGTGCCAGTAGTATTGGGACAGGGGGTAGAGGGCCCCAGCATTTT. Translating gives CASSIGTGGRGPQHF. The V call is TRBV19, the J call TRBJ1-5; TRBD1 matches at 11 bases. After removal of 3 bases from V and 9 bases from J, the junction contained 7 bases not matched to a gene. CDR3 length: 15 amino acids. Germline CDR1 and CDR2: LNHDA and SQIVND (reference sequence).

Relative to its sample, this clone is large. The chain is built from TRBV15 and TRBJ2-2; possible D gene TRBD2, 7 bases. V was shortened by 0 bases and J by 4 bases, with 12 bases between the two germline ends. The CDR3 is 16 amino acids. CDR1 is LNHNV and CDR2 is YYDKDF in the germline V gene (reference sequence). The CDR3 loop is CATSRDRGAVTGELFF. The CDR3 DNA sequence: TGTGCCACCAGCAGAGATCGGGGGGCGGTCACCGGGGAGCTGTTTTTT.

V and J are TRBV7-2 and TRBJ2-7, with unresolved D. Germline V gives CDR1 SGHTA, CDR2 FQGNSA. Trimming removed 5 bases at V and 3 bases at J, with 17 bases between. The CDR3 extends over 15 amino acids. The CDR3 sequence is CASSPHFSRHYEQYF. The CDR3 bases are TGTGCCAGCAGCCCCCACTTTTCGCGCCACTACGAGCAGTACTTC. The full variable domain, with the rest looked up from reference TRBV7-2 and TRBJ2-7, is GAGVSQSPSNKVTEKGKDVELRCDPISGHTALYWYRQSLGQGLEFLIYFQGNSAPDKSGLPSDRFSAERTGGSVSTLTIQRTQQEDSAVYLCASSPHFSRHYEQYFGPGTRLTVT.

The CDR3 sequence: CASSPTGNQPQHF. CDR3 coding DNA: TGCGCCAGCAGCCCAACAGGAAATCAGCCCCAGCATTTT. This sequence joins TRBV5-1 and TRBJ1-5; a weak D match, TRBD1 (5 bases). Germline-derived CDR1 and CDR2 are SGHRS and YFSETQ. This CDR3 is 13 amino acids long. The V gene lost 4 bases and the J gene lost 4 bases, with 9 bases spanning the gap.

The genes are TRBV7-9 and TRBJ2-1; TRBD2 aligns across 9 bases. The CDR3 is 16 amino acids. Trimming cost V 4 bases and J 8 bases; bases outside gene matches: 12. Germline lookup yields CDR1 SEHNR and CDR2 FQNEAQ (reference sequence). CDR3 DNA sequence: TGTGCCAGCAGCTCGGGTATGGCGGGAGGGCCCGATGAGCAGTTCTTC. Its protein is CASSSGMAGGPDEQFF.

This clone was seen a single time. The chain combines TRBV5-1 with TRBJ1-4; tentative D call: TRBD1 (6 bases). V was trimmed by 0 bases and J by 5 bases, leaving 11 bases between them. The germline gives CDR1 SGHRS, CDR2 YFSETQ. The CDR3 is 15 residues long. CDR3: CASSLEQGGNEKLFF. DNA for the CDR3: TGCGCCAGCAGCTTGGAACAGGGTGGAAATGAAAAACTGTTTTTT.

V is TRBV7-8 and J is TRBJ2-7; possibly TRBD1 for D (5 bases). V lost 1 base and J 4 bases, leaving 11 bases between the germline ends. The CDR3 spans 14 residues. Per germline, CDR1 SGHVS and CDR2 FQNEAQ. Written as DNA, the CDR3 is TGTGCCAGCAGCTTAGAGTCCCAGGGTTACGAGCAGTACTTC. Residues: CASSLESQGYEQYF. The variable domain in full, completed from reference TRBV7-8 and TRBJ2-7, reads GAGVSQSPRYKVAKRGQDVALRCDPISGHVSLFWYQQALGQGPEFLTYFQNEAQLDKSGLPSDRFFAERPEGSVSTLKIQRTQQEDSAVYLCASSLESQGYEQYFGPGTRLTVT.

A few counts support this clone. This sequence joins TRBV9 and TRBJ2-3, with D possibly matching TRBD2 (5 bases). Germline CDR1 is SGDLS and CDR2 is YYNGEE. The V and J ends lost 0 bases and 3 bases respectively, with 8 bases between them. The CDR3 loop spans 14 amino acids. The CDR3 protein is CASSVVDSTDTQYF. DNA for the CDR3: TGTGCCAGCAGCGTAGTGGACTCAACAGATACGCAGTATTTT.

The chain is built from TRBV27 and TRBJ2-3; TRBD2 might be the D (5 bases). The germline CDR1 and CDR2 sequences are MNHEY and SMNVEV (reference sequence). Trimming removed 6 bases at V and 4 bases at J, with 11 bases between. This CDR3 contains 13 residues. The CDR3 protein is CASRLAGADTQYF. The CDR3 DNA reads TGTGCCAGCAGGCTAGCTGGTGCAGATACGCAGTATTTT.

This sequence joins TRBV5-8 and TRBJ2-7; 11 bases fit TRBD2. The germline gives CDR1 SGHTS, CDR2 YDEGEE. The ends lost 3 bases at V and 2 bases at J; junction bases unmatched: 19. The CDR3 contains 20 residues. For the CDR3, the DNA is TGTGCCAGCAGCTCGTGGGGGAGGGGACTAGCGGCCGATGAAACCTACGAGCAGTACTTC. Protein: CASSSWGRGLAADETYEQYF.

This clone was counted a few times. The rearrangement links TRBV27 to TRBJ1-2; 7 nucleotides line up with TRBD1. This CDR3 is built from 16 residues. V shed 5 bases, J shed 3 bases, and the junction held 12 bases outside the gene matches. Germline CDR1 is MNHEY and CDR2 is SMNVEV (reference sequence). The CDR3 coding sequence is TGTGCCAGCAGTCCAAACCCCGGGACAGCTTACTATGGCTACACCTTC. The encoded protein is CASSPNPGTAYYGYTF.

The CDR3 spells CASSNDRPRTEAFF. The CDR3 DNA sequence: TGCGCCAGCAGCAACGACAGGCCGCGGACTGAAGCTTTCTTT. The chain recombines TRBV5-1 with TRBJ1-1, with D perhaps matching TRBD1 (6 bases). The V end was cut by 4 bases, the J end by 5 bases, with 15 bases between. The CDR3 sequence is 14 residues long. Per germline, CDR1 SGHRS and CDR2 YFSETQ. Using reference TRBV5-1 and TRBJ1-1 for the parts outside the CDR3, the full variable domain is KAGVTQTPRYLIKTRGQQVTLSCSPISGHRSVSWYQQTPGQGLQFLFEYFSETQRNKGNFPGRFSGRQFSNSRSEMNVSTLELGDSALYLCASSNDRPRTEAFFGQGTRLTVV.

This sequence joins TRBV5-6 and TRBJ2-1; 9 bases are shared with TRBD1. The CDR3 has 14 residues. J lost 9 bases, V lost 2 bases, and 6 bases had no gene match. Per the germline V gene, CDR1 is SGHDT and CDR2 is YYEEEE. CDR3 loop: CASSLGDRDSEQFF. DNA for the CDR3: TGTGCCAGCAGCTTAGGGGACAGGGATAGTGAGCAGTTCTTC.

The genes are TRBV9 and TRBJ1-3, with a weak D call TRBD1 (5 bases). The CDR3 runs 16 residues. The ends were cut back, 2 bases at V and 0 bases at J, with 12 bases in the middle. The germline V gene has CDR1 SGDLS and CDR2 YYNGEE. CDR3 region: CASSVNRLSSGNTIYF. CDR3 nucleotides: TGTGCCAGCAGCGTCAACAGGCTTAGCTCTGGAAACACCATATATTTT.

A single count supports this clone. V usage is TRBV7-9 and J usage is TRBJ2-2; 11 nucleotides match TRBD2. Germline lookup yields CDR1 SEHNR and CDR2 FQNEAQ (reference sequence). CDR3 length: 17 residues. Trimming cost V 5 bases and J 3 bases; bases outside gene matches: 8. As DNA, the CDR3 is TGTGCCAGCAGCACAACACTAGCGGGGGTACACACCGGGGAGCTGTTTTTT. Translating gives CASSTTLAGVHTGELFF.

The chain recombines TRBV9 with TRBJ2-7; 8 bases align to TRBD2. Germline values: CDR1 SGDLS, CDR2 YYNGEE. V trimming: 2 bases; J trimming: 6 bases; junction bases outside the gene matches: 10. CDR3 length equals 15 residues. The CDR3 nucleotides are TGTGCCAGCAGCGTTAGCGGGGAGGTTAGAGGCGAGCAGTACTTC. Protein sequence: CASSVSGEVRGEQYF.

This rearrangement joins TRBV5-6 to TRBJ2-1, with a weak D call TRBD1 (5 bases). V gave up 1 base and J gave up 7 bases, with 12 bases separating them. Germline values: CDR1 SGHDT, CDR2 YYEEEE. The CDR3 extends over 14 amino acids. CDR3 sequence reads: CASSLFPTVNEQFF. In DNA form, the CDR3 reads TGTGCCAGCAGCTTGTTCCCGACAGTAAATGAGCAGTTCTTC.